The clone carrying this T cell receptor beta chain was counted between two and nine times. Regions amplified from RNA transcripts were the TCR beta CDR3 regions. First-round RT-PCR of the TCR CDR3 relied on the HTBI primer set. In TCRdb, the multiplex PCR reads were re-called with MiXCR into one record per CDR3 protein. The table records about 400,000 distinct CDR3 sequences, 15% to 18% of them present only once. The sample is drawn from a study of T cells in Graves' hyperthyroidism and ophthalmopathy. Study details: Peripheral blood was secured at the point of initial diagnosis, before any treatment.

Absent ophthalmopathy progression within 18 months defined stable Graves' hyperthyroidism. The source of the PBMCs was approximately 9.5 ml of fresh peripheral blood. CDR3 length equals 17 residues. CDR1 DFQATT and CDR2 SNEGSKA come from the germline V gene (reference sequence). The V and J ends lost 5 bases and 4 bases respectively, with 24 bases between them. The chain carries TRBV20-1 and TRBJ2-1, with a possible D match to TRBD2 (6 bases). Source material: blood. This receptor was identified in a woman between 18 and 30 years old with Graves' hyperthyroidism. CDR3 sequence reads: CSAPRLARWGEYNEQFF. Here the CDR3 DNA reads TGCAGTGCTCCCCGGCTAGCGAGGTGGGGGGAATACAATGAGCAGTTCTTC.